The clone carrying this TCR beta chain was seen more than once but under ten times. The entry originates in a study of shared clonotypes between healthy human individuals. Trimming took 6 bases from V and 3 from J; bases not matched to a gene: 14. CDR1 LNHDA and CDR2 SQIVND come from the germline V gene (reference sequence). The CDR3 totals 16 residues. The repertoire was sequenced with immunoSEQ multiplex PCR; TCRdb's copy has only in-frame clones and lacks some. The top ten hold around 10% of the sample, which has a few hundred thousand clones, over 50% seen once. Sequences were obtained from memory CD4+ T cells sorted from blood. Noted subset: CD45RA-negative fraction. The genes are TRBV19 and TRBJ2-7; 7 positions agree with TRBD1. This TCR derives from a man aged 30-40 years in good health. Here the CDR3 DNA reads TGTGCCAGTAGCCTGAGGAGACAGGGTGGGGTCTACGAGCAGTACTTC. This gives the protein CASSLRRQGGVYEQYF.